Listed below are T cell receptor beta chains from one sample, sequenced in a study of blood T cell repertoires in COVID-19. Libraries were prepared by immunoSEQ multiplex PCR; TCRdb keeps only in-frame clonotypes and omits some of them. The sample yields 100,000 to 140,000 clones, over 80% seen once. The sequenced material came from peripheral blood. All receptors derive from a woman in her 30s with acute or convalescent COVID-19. The CDR3 runs from the conserved cysteine through the conserved F or W. The D gene is left open where the match is weak.

d_call j_call v_call cdr3_aa cdr3_nt
NA TRBJ1-5 TRBV3-1/TRBV3-2 CASSQDFGNQPQHF TGTGCCAGCAGCCAAGATTTCGGCAATCAGCCCCAGCATTTT
NA TRBJ2-3 TRBV4-3 CASSQERTGTDTQYF TGCGCCAGCAGCCAAGAGCGGACTGGCACAGATACGCAGTATTTT
NA TRBJ2-2 TRBV21-1 CASSRGRGGGNANTGELFF TGTGCCAGCAGTCGAGGGAGAGGCGGGGGGAACGCGAACACCGGGGAGCTGTTTTTT
TRBD2 TRBJ2-1 TRBV11-2 CASSAGTSAGNEQFF TGTGCCAGCAGCGCCGGGACTAGCGCTGGCAATGAGCAGTTCTTC
NA TRBJ1-4 TRBV5-1 CASSLVGHLNEKLFF TGCGCCAGCAGCTTGGTGGGACACCTTAATGAAAAACTGTTTTTT
NA TRBJ1-4 TRBV5-5 CASSLIKDSNEKLFF TGTGCCAGCAGCTTAATTAAGGACAGTAATGAAAAACTGTTTTTT
NA TRBJ2-3 TRBV7-2 CASSPHEGGHTDTQYF TGTGCCAGCAGCCCCCACGAGGGGGGGCACACAGATACGCAGTATTTT
NA TRBJ1-3 TRBV11-2 CASSLDGSRNNKGNTIYF TGTGCCAGCAGCTTAGATGGGAGTCGCAACAACAAAGGAAACACCATATATTTT
TRBD1 TRBJ1-1 TRBV4-1 CASSGQGMRGYTEAFF TGCGCCAGCAGCGGACAGGGAATGAGGGGGTACACTGAAGCTTTCTTT
NA TRBJ2-1 TRBV6-2/TRBV6-3 CASSYERSHKNNEQFF TGTGCCAGCAGTTACGAGCGATCCCATAAAAACAATGAGCAGTTCTTC
NA TRBJ2-7 TRBV14 CASSQSPGISEQYF TGTGCCAGCAGCCAATCGCCCGGGATCTCCGAGCAGTACTTC
TRBD1 TRBJ1-5 TRBV2 CASSGTGGFQPQHF TGTGCCAGCAGTGGGACAGGGGGCTTTCAGCCCCAGCATTTT
NA TRBJ1-2 TRBV7-9 CASSPGPHRVNYGYTF TGTGCCAGCAGCCCGGGCCCTCACAGGGTTAACTATGGCTACACCTTC
NA TRBJ1-5 TRBV6-6 CASSPGNIKGEGNHYSNQPQHF TGTGCCAGCAGTCCCGGGAATATCAAGGGAGAAGGAAACCACTATAGCAATCAGCCCCAGCATTTT
TRBD2 TRBJ2-3 TRBV6-5 CASKRDSPTDTQYF TGTGCCAGCAAGCGGGACTCCCCCACAGATACGCAGTATTTT
TRBD1 TRBJ1-2 TRBV5-1 CASSEGDRAVGGYTF TGCGCCAGCAGCGAAGGGGACAGGGCTGTTGGAGGCTACACCTTC
TRBD1 TRBJ1-1 TRBV3-1/TRBV3-2 CASSRTGPNTEAFF TGTGCCAGCAGCCGGACAGGGCCGAACACTGAAGCTTTCTTT
NA TRBJ2-1 TRBV10-1 CASSPSWASYNEQFF TGCGCCAGCAGTCCCTCATGGGCCTCCTACAATGAGCAGTTCTTC
NA TRBJ1-4 TRBV19 CASSIRHGTINEKLFF TGTGCCAGTAGTATCCGGCACGGGACTATAAATGAAAAACTGTTTTTT
TRBD2 TRBJ2-1 TRBV19 CASNGGVNEQFF TGTGCCAGTAACGGGGGGGTCAATGAGCAGTTCTTC
NA TRBJ2-3 TRBV4-2 CASSPTAGSGVADTDTQYF TGTGCCAGCAGCCCCACCGCCGGGTCGGGGGTAGCGGACACAGATACGCAGTATTTT
TRBD1 TRBJ1-6 TRBV4-1 CASSPTAGGGNSPLHF TGCGCCAGCAGCCCCACCGCAGGGGGCGGCAATTCACCCCTCCACTTT
NA TRBJ2-7 TRBV30 CAWTQGYEQYF TGTGCCTGGACCCAGGGGTACGAGCAGTACTTC
NA TRBJ2-1 TRBV7-9 CASSLGVDEQFF TGTGCCAGCAGCTTAGGCGTGGATGAGCAGTTCTTC